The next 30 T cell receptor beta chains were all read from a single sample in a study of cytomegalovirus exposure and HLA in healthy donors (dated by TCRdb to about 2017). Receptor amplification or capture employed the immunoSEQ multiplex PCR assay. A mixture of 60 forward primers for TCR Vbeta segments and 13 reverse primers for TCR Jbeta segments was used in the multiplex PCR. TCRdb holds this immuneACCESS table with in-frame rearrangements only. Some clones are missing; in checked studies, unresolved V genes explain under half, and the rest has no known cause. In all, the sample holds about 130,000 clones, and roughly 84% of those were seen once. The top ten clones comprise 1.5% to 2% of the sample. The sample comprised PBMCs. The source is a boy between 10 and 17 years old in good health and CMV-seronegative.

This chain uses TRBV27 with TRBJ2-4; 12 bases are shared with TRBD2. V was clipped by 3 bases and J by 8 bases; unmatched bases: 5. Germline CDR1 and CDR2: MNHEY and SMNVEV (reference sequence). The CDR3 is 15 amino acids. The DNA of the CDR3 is TGTGCCAGCAGTTTCCTAGCGGGAGGGCCTGACATTCAGTACTTC. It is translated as CASSFLAGGPDIQYF.

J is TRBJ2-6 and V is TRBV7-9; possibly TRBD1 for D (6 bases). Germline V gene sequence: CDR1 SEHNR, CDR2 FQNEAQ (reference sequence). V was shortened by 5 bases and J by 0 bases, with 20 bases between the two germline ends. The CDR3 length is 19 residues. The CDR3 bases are TGTGCCAGCAGCCCACTCTCCGGGACAAGCTTCTCTGGGGCCAACGTCCTGACTTTC. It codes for CASSPLSGTSFSGANVLTF.

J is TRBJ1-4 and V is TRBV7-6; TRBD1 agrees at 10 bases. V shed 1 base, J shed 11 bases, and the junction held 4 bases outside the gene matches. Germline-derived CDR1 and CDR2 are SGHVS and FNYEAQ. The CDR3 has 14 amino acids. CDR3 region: CASSLETGGDKLFF. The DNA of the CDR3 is TGTGCCAGCAGCTTAGAGACAGGGGGCGACAAACTGTTTTTT.

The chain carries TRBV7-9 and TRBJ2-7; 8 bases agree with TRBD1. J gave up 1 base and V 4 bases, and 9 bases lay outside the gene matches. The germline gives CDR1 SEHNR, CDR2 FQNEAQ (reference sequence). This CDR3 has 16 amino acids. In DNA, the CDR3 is TGTGCCAGCAGCTCCGCGGACAGGGTCCTATCCTACGAGCAGTACTTC. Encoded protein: CASSSADRVLSYEQYF.

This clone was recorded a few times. The CDR3: CASSASGSTYEQYF. The CDR3 DNA follows: TGTGCCAGCAGCGCAAGCGGAAGTACCTACGAGCAGTACTTC. The genes are TRBV5-6 and TRBJ2-7; possible D gene TRBD2, 5 bases. The CDR3 has 14 amino acids. Trimming stripped 4 bases from V and 2 bases from J, with 13 bases between. Per germline, CDR1 SGHDT and CDR2 YYEEEE.

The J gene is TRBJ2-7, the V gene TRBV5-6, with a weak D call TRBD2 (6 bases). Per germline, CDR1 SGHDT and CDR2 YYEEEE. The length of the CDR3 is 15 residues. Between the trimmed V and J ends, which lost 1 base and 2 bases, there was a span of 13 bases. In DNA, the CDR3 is TGTGCCAGCAGCTTGTTTCGGGGGTCCCCCTACGAGCAGTACTTC. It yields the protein CASSLFRGSPYEQYF.

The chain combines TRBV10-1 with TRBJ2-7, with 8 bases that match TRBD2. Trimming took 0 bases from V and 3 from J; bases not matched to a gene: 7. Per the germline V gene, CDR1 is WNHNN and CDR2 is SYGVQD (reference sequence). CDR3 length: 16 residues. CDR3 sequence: CASSESFSGEDYEQYF. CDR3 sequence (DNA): TGCGCCAGCAGTGAGTCCTTTAGCGGGGAGGACTACGAGCAGTACTTC.

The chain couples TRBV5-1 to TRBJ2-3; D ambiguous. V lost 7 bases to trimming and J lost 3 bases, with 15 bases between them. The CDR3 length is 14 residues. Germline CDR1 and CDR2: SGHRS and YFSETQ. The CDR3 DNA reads TGCGCCAGCTCTGGGCAAGGATTAACAGATACGCAGTATTTT. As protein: CASSGQGLTDTQYF.

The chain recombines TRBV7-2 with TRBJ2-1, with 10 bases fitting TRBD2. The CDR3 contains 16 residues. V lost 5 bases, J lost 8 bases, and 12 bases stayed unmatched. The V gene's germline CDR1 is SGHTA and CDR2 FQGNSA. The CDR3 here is CASSVRSGRAVYEQFF. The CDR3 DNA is TGTGCCAGCAGCGTACGAAGCGGGAGGGCCGTCTATGAGCAGTTCTTC.

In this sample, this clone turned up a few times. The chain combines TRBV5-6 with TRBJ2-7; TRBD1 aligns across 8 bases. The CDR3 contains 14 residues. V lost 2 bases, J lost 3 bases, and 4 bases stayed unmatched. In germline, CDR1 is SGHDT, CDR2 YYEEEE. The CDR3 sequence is CASSLTGGHYEQYF. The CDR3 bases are TGTGCCAGCAGCTTAACAGGGGGACACTACGAGCAGTACTTC.

CDR3 sequence reads: CASSSGERLRPQHF. In DNA, the CDR3 is TGTGCCAGCAGCTCCGGAGAGAGACTGAGGCCCCAGCATTTT. This rearrangement joins TRBV7-2 to TRBJ1-5; D is undetermined. This CDR3 region has 14 residues. Germline lookup yields CDR1 SGHTA and CDR2 FQGNSA. With 4 bases removed from V and 9 bases from J, the gap between germline ends came to 16 bases.

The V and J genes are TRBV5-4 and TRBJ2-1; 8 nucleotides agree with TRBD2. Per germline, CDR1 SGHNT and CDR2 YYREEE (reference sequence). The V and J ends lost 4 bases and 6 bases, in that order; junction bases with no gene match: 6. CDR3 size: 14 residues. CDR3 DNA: TGTGCCAGCAGCCGGGGACTAGAAGGCAATGAGCAGTTCTTC. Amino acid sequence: CASSRGLEGNEQFF.

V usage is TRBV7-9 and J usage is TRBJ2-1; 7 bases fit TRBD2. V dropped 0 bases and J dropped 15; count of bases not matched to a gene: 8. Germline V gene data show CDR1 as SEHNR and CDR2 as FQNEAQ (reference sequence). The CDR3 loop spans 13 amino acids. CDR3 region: CASSLAPGRIPFF. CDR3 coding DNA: TGTGCCAGCAGCTTAGCGCCCGGGAGGATTCCGTTCTTC.

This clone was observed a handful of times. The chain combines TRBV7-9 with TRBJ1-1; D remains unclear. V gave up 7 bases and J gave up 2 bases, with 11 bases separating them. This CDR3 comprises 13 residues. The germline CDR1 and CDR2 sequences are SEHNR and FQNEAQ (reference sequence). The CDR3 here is CASTQSGNTEAFF. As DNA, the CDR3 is TGTGCCAGCACACAGTCAGGAAACACTGAAGCTTTCTTT.

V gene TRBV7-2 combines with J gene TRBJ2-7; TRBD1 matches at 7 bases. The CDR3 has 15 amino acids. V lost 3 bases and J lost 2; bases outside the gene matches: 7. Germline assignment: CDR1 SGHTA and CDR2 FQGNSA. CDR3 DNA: TGTGCCAGCAGCTTGACGGGACAGAACCCCTACGAGCAGTACTTC. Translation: CASSLTGQNPYEQYF.

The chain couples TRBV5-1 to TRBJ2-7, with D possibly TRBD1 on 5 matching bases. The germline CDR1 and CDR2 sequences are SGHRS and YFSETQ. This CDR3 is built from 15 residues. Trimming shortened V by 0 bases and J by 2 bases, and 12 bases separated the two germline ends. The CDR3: CASSLGAGNAYEQYF. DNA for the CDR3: TGCGCCAGCAGCTTGGGGGCAGGGAATGCCTACGAGCAGTACTTC. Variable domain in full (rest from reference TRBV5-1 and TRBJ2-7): KAGVTQTPRYLIKTRGQQVTLSCSPISGHRSVSWYQQTPGQGLQFLFEYFSETQRNKGNFPGRFSGRQFSNSRSEMNVSTLELGDSALYLCASSLGAGNAYEQYFGPGTRLTVT.

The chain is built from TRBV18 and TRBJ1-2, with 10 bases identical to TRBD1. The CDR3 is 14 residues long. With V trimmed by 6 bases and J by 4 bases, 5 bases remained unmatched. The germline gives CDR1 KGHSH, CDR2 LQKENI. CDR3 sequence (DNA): TGTGCCAGCTCCCTTGACAGGGGGCTCTATGGCTACACCTTC. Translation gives CASSLDRGLYGYTF.

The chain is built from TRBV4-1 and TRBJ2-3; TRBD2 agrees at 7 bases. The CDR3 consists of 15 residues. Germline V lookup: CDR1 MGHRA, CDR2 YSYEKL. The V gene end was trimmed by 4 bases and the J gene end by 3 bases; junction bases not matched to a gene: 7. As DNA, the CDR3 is TGCGCCAGCAGCCCAGCTAGCGGAGAGACAGATACGCAGTATTTT. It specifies CASSPASGETDTQYF.

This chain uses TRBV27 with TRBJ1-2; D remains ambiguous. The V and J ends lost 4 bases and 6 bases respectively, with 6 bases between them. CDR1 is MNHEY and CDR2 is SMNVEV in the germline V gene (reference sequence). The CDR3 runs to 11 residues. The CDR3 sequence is CASSSTNGYTF. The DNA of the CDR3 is TGTGCCAGCAGTTCCACAAATGGCTACACCTTC.

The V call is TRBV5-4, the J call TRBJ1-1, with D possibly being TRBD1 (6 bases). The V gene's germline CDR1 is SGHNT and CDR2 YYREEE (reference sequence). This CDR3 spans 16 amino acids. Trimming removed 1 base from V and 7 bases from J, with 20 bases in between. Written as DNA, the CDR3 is TGTGCCAGCAGCTTGTCTACGGTGGGGGCATTTGGTGAAGCTTTCTTT. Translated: CASSLSTVGAFGEAFF.

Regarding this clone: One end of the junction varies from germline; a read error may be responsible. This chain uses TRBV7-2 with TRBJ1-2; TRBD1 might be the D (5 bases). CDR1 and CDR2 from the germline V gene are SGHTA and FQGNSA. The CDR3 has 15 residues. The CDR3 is CASSSQGAPNYGYPF. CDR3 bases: TGTGCCAGCAGCTCGCAGGGCGCCCCTAACTATGGCTACCCCTTC.

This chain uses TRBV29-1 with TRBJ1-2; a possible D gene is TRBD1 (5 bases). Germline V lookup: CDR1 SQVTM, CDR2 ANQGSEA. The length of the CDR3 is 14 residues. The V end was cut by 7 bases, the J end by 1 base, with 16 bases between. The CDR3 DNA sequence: TGCAGCGCCACCCGGGGGGGGGTTAACTATGGCTACACCTTC. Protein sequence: CSATRGGVNYGYTF.

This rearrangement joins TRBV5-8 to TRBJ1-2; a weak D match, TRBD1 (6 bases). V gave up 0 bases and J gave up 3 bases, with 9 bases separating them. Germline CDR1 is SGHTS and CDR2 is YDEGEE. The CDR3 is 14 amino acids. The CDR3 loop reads CASSLAGVDYGYTF. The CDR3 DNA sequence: TGTGCCAGCAGCTTGGCAGGGGTTGACTATGGCTACACCTTC.

As DNA, the CDR3 is TGTGCCAGCAGTTTTCAGACAGGGCTGGGCACAGATACGCAGTATTTT. Translation: CASSFQTGLGTDTQYF. The genes are TRBV27 and TRBJ2-3; 7 bases map to TRBD1. The CDR3 spans 16 residues. After removal of 3 bases from V and 1 base from J, the junction contained 7 bases not matched to a gene. Germline CDR1 is MNHEY and CDR2 is SMNVEV (reference sequence).

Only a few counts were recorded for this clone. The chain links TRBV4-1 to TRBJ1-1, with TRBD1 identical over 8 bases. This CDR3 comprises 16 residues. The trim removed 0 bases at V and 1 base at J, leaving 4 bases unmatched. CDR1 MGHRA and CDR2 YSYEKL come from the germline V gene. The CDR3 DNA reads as TGCGCCAGCAGCCAAGATCCCGGGACAGGGAACACTGAAGCTTTCTTT. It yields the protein CASSQDPGTGNTEAFF.

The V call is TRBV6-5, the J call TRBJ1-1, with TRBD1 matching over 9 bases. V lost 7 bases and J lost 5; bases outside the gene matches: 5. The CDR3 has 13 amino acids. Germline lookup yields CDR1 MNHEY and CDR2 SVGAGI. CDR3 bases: TGTGCCAGCACCTTGACAGGGGGAACTGAAGCTTTCTTT. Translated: CASTLTGGTEAFF.

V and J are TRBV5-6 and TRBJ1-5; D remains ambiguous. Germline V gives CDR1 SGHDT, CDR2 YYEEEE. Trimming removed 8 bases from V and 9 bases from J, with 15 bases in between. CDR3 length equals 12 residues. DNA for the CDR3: TGTGCCAGGACAAGAGGGCCGGGGCCCCAGCATTTT. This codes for CARTRGPGPQHF.

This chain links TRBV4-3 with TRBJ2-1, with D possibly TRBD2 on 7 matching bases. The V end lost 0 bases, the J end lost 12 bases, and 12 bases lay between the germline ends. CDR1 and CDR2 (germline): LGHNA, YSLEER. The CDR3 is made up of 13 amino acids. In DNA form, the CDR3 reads TGCGCCAGCAGCCAAGACTGGGGAGGGGGGCAGTTCTTC. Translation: CASSQDWGGGQFF.

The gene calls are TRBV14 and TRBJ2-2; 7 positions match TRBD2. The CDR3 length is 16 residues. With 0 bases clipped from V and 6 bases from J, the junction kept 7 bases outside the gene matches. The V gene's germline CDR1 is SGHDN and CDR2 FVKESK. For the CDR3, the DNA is TGTGCCAGCAGCCAAGATCTGGCGGGGGTATCCGGGGAGCTGTTTTTT. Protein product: CASSQDLAGVSGELFF.

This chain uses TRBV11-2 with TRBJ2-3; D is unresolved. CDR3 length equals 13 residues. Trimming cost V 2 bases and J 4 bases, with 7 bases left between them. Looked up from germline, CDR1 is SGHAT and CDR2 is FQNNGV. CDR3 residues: CASSLFQADTQYF. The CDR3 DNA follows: TGTGCCAGCAGCTTATTTCAGGCAGATACGCAGTATTTT. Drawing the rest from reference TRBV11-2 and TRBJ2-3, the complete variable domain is EAGVAQSPRYKIIEKRQSVAFWCNPISGHATLYWYQQILGQGPKLLIQFQNNGVVDDSQLPKDRFSAERLKGVDSTLKIQPAKLEDSAVYLCASSLFQADTQYFGPGTRLTVL.